The 10 T cell receptor beta chains listed next were all sequenced from one sample in a study of blood T cell repertoires in COVID-19. Using immunoSEQ multiplex PCR, the repertoire was profiled, and TCRdb retains in-frame clones only, with some absent. This table has some 300,000 clones, about 87% appearing once. The sequencing input was peripheral blood. The source is a woman in her forties or fifties with COVID-19, enrolled during active disease.

The chain combines TRBV6-5 with TRBJ1-5; TRBD1 agrees at 9 bases. Per the germline V gene, CDR1 is MNHEY and CDR2 is SVGAGI. V shed 6 bases and J 7 bases; nucleotides not matched to a gene: 10. This CDR3 comprises 15 residues. In DNA, the CDR3 is TGTGCCAGCAGGATGGACAGGGGAGGGGAGCAGCCCCAGCATTTT. Protein: CASRMDRGGEQPQHF.

The chain employs TRBV6-6 and TRBJ1-2, with D possibly being TRBD1 (5 bases). CDR1 and CDR2 (germline): MNHNY, SVGAGI (reference sequence). With 7 bases removed from V and 1 base from J, the gap between germline ends came to 13 bases. The CDR3 loop spans 14 amino acids. Here the CDR3 reads CASTSGSGNYGYTF. The DNA of the CDR3 is TGTGCCAGCACGTCAGGGTCCGGTAACTATGGCTACACCTTC.

For this clone: The sample contains more than one DNA sequence encoding this CDR3. V is TRBV5-1 and J is TRBJ2-7; 11 nucleotides align to TRBD1. The junction had 7 bases not matched to a gene; V was cut back by 4 bases and J by 4 bases. This CDR3 spans 15 amino acids. CDR1 is SGHRS and CDR2 is YFSETQ in the germline V gene. This CDR3 is CASSPGTGGIYEQYF. In DNA, the CDR3 is TGCGCCAGCAGCCCCGGGACAGGGGGGATTTACGAGCAGTACTTC.

This chain uses TRBV10-2 with TRBJ2-3; the match to TRBD2 covers 9 bases. This CDR3 comprises 16 residues. Trimming removed 4 bases from V and 4 bases from J; junction bases left unmatched: 9. The V gene's germline CDR1 is WSHSY and CDR2 SAAADI. DNA of the CDR3: TGCGCCAGCAGTGCTTATAGCGGGAGTATGTCAGATACGCAGTATTTT. This translates into CASSAYSGSMSDTQYF.

CDR3 residues: CASSPGNRVNTEAFF. The CDR3 DNA follows: TGTGCCAGCAGTCCCGGAAACAGGGTTAACACTGAAGCTTTCTTT. This chain links TRBV28 with TRBJ1-1; weak D call: TRBD1 (6 bases). The V end was cut by 5 bases, the J end by 2 bases, with 15 bases between. The CDR3 is made up of 15 amino acids. Looked up from germline, CDR1 is MDHEN and CDR2 is SYDVKM.

This chain uses TRBV19 with TRBJ2-2; D may be TRBD2 (6 bases). The V end was cut by 11 bases, the J end by 2 bases, with 21 bases between. CDR1 and CDR2 from the germline V gene are LNHDA and SQIVND (reference sequence). The CDR3 extends over 16 amino acids. The CDR3 DNA sequence: TGTGCCGCAGCAAACCCGGAGGGAGCAAACACCGGGGAGCTGTTTTTT. This encodes CAAANPEGANTGELFF.

This clone was picked up one time. This chain uses TRBV5-1 with TRBJ2-7; 11 bases fit TRBD1. The V gene's germline CDR1 is SGHRS and CDR2 YFSETQ. V dropped 0 bases and J dropped 7; count of bases not matched to a gene: 3. This CDR3 contains 14 residues. The CDR3 nucleotides read TGCGCCAGCAGCTTGGCCAGGGACAGGGGGGAGCAGTACTTC. As protein: CASSLARDRGEQYF.

J is TRBJ1-2 and V is TRBV28, with 10 bases lining up with TRBD1. This CDR3 region has 16 residues. The trim removed 6 bases at V and 8 bases at J, leaving 15 bases unmatched. In germline, CDR1 is MDHEN, CDR2 SYDVKM. The CDR3 protein is CASRRTGTGAGGGYTF. In nucleotides, the CDR3 is TGTGCCAGCAGGCGAACCGGGACAGGGGCGGGAGGAGGCTACACCTTC.

The chain is built from TRBV21-1 and TRBJ2-2; the table assigns TRBD1, which was not confirmed against the DNA. TRBV21-1 is a recognized pseudogene. The CDR3 is 17 amino acids. In DNA, the CDR3 is TGTGCCAGCAGCCCTCGTCCCGGGACAGGGGCCGGCGGGGAGCTGTTTTTT. Translating it yields CASSPRPGTGAGGELFF.

The CDR3 region is CASRSGGFTDTQYF. The CDR3 DNA reads TGTGCCAGCAGGAGCGGGGGCTTCACAGATACGCAGTATTTT. The chain is built from TRBV9 and TRBJ2-3, with TRBD2 identical over 8 bases. After removal of 5 bases from V and 2 bases from J, the junction contained 4 bases not matched to a gene. This CDR3 contains 14 residues. Germline CDR1 SGDLS, CDR2 YYNGEE.